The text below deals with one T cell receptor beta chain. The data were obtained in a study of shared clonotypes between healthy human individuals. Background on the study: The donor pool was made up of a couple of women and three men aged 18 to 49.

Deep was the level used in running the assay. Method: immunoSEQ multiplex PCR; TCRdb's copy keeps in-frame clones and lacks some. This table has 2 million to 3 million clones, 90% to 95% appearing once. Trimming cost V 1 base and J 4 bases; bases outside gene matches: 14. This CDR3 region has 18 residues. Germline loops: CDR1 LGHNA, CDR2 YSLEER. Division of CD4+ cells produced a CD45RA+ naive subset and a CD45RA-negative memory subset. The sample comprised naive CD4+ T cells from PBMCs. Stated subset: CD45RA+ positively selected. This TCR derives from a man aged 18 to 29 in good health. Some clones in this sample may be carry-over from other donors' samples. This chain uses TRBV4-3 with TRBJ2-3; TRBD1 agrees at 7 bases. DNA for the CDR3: TGCGCCAGCAGCCAAGTCTTGACAGGGCAAATGAGGGCAGATACGCAGTATTTT. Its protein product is CASSQVLTGQMRADTQYF.